One sample yielded the 32 T cell receptor beta chains listed below, sequenced in a study of shared clonotypes between healthy human individuals. Generated by immunoSEQ multiplex PCR, the TCRdb table keeps only in-frame clones and is missing some. The sample includes about 680,000 clones, 74% seen only once; the top ten take approximately 1.6%. The specimen sequenced was memory CD4+ T cells sorted from blood. Subset indicated: CD45RA-negative fraction. The receptors stem from a woman aged 25-40 years in good health.

The chain joins TRBV30 to TRBJ2-1; 14 nucleotides align to TRBD2. Germline V gene lookup returns CDR1 GTSNPN and CDR2 SVGIG (reference sequence). The CDR3 is 12 amino acids. Germline trimming cut 5 bases from V and 14 bases from J; bases unmatched to any gene: 5. The DNA of the CDR3 is TGTGCCTGGGGGACTAGCGGGGGATTAGAGTTCTTC. It yields the protein CAWGTSGGLEFF. The whole variable domain, remainder taken from reference TRBV30 and TRBJ2-1, is SQTIHQWPATLVQPVGSPLSLECTVEGTSNPNLYWYRQAAGRGLQLLFYSVGIGQISSEVPQNLSASRPQDRQFILSSKKLLLSDSGFYLCAWGTSGGLEFFGPGTRLTVL.

This chain connects TRBV5-4 to TRBJ2-7; TRBD2 agrees at 9 bases. Trimming at V came to 3 bases and at J to 0 bases, leaving 7 bases not matched to a gene. The length of the CDR3 is 16 residues. Per the germline V gene, CDR1 is SGHNT and CDR2 is YYREEE (reference sequence). Here the CDR3 reads CASSSGLAGSSYEQYF. Here the CDR3 DNA reads TGTGCCAGCAGCTCGGGACTAGCTGGAAGCTCCTACGAGCAGTACTTC.

The chain couples TRBV30 to TRBJ2-3; no clear D gene. CDR3 size: 17 residues. Trimming took 5 bases from V and 1 from J, leaving 22 bases between them. Per the germline V gene, CDR1 is GTSNPN and CDR2 is SVGIG (reference sequence). CDR3 nucleotides: TGTGCCTGGGGCTTTTCCCCCATACTGGGTGGCACAGATACGCAGTATTTT. It codes for CAWGFSPILGGTDTQYF.

There are a few counts of this clone. The rearrangement links TRBV7-6 to TRBJ2-7, with no clear D. The length of the CDR3 is 14 residues. Germline CDR1 reads SGHVS; CDR2 reads FNYEAQ. With 5 bases removed from V and 2 bases from J, the gap between germline ends came to 13 bases. The CDR3 nucleotides read TGTGCCAGCAGCCGCGGACGAGACGCCTACGAGCAGTACTTC. It yields the protein CASSRGRDAYEQYF.

The CDR3 bases are TGTGCCAGTAGTACCCCGGGACAGGGGGCCTACGAGCAGTACTTC. It codes for CASSTPGQGAYEQYF. The chain recombines TRBV19 with TRBJ2-7; 11 positions match TRBD1. After removal of 4 bases from V and 2 bases from J, the junction contained 4 bases not matched to a gene. The CDR3 length is 15 residues. Germline V gene lookup returns CDR1 LNHDA and CDR2 SQIVND (reference sequence).

J is TRBJ2-1 and V is TRBV19; 9 positions match TRBD2. The CDR3 covers 16 residues. Germline assignment: CDR1 LNHDA and CDR2 SQIVND (reference sequence). V trimming: 7 bases; J trimming: 0 bases; junction bases outside the gene matches: 7. The CDR3: CASNPYSGSSYNEQFF. DNA for the CDR3: TGTGCCAGTAATCCTTATAGCGGGAGCTCCTACAATGAGCAGTTCTTC.

This clone came up once. The V gene is TRBV5-6, the J gene TRBJ1-5; D remains ambiguous. From germline, CDR1 is SGHDT and CDR2 YYEEEE. Trimming cost V 0 bases and J 6 bases, with 13 bases left between them. The CDR3 has 15 amino acids. The CDR3 loop reads CASSLGHSVGQPQHF. The CDR3 nucleotides are TGTGCCAGCAGCTTGGGACATTCGGTGGGTCAGCCCCAGCATTTT.

The V call is TRBV23-1, the J call TRBJ2-5; TRBD1 matches 9 bases. TRBV23-1 counts as an open reading frame of uncertain function. The J segment lost 1 base and the V segment lost 4 bases, leaving 4 bases of the junction unmatched. This CDR3 has 15 amino acids. The chain's CDR3 is CASSPGTGCQETQYF. The CDR3 coding sequence is TGCGCCAGCAGTCCAGGGACAGGGTGCCAAGAGACCCAGTACTTC.

The genes are TRBV18 and TRBJ1-4, with a weak D call TRBD1 (5 bases). The CDR3 is 15 amino acids. CDR1 is KGHSH, CDR2 LQKENI, per germline. V shed 3 bases and J shed 8 bases, with 16 bases lying between them. In nucleotides, the CDR3 is TGTGCCAGCTCACCGGACAAATACCTCGGGGAAAAACTGTTTTTT. Translating gives CASSPDKYLGEKLFF.

The chain is built from TRBV28 and TRBJ2-3, with a tentative D call TRBD2 (6 bases). V shed 5 bases and J shed 8 bases, with 23 bases lying between them. The CDR3 extends over 16 amino acids. Germline CDR1 is MDHEN and CDR2 is SYDVKM. The CDR3 sequence is CASSPLERALTGTQYF. The DNA of the CDR3 is TGTGCCAGCAGTCCCTTGGAGCGGGCGCTTACGGGTACGCAGTATTTT.

The CDR3 coding sequence is TGTGCCAGCAGTTCCTCGGGACTAGCGGGAGCAACCTACGAGCAGTACTTC. Its protein is CASSSSGLAGATYEQYF. The chain is built from TRBV28 and TRBJ2-5; 14 positions agree with TRBD2. Gene TRBJ2-7 matches the end of the DNA better, so the J call may be wrong. Germline CDR1 reads MDHEN; CDR2 reads SYDVKM. This CDR3 contains 17 residues.

The chain recombines TRBV5-6 with TRBJ1-2, with D possibly matching TRBD1 (6 bases). Germline V lookup: CDR1 SGHDT, CDR2 YYEEEE. CDR3 length: 15 amino acids. Between the trimmed V and J ends, which lost 4 bases and 7 bases, there was a span of 20 bases. CDR3 in DNA: TGTGCCAGCAGCCTTACCGGGACAACATCCCCTGGCTACACCTTC. Its protein product is CASSLTGTTSPGYTF.

The chain couples TRBV30 to TRBJ2-1; TRBD2 is a possible D gene (6 bases). Per the germline V gene, CDR1 is GTSNPN and CDR2 is SVGIG (reference sequence). There are 14 residues in the CDR3. Trimming left V 0 bases short and J 5 bases short, with 11 bases between. CDR3 protein: CAWSVLRENNEQFF. The CDR3 nucleotides read TGTGCCTGGAGTGTACTACGGGAGAACAATGAGCAGTTCTTC.

The chain recombines TRBV6-1 with TRBJ1-5; D is unresolved. Trimming cost V 0 bases and J 2 bases, with 11 bases left between them. Germline assignment: CDR1 MNHNS and CDR2 SASEGT. This CDR3 spans 16 amino acids. The CDR3 loop is CASSEARRAGNQPQHF. CDR3 DNA sequence: TGTGCCAGCAGTGAAGCGCGAAGGGCGGGCAATCAGCCCCAGCATTTT.

The rearrangement uses TRBV11-2 and TRBJ2-2; D is possibly TRBD2 (6 bases). CDR3 size: 15 residues. Germline-derived CDR1 and CDR2 are SGHAT and FQNNGV. Trimming took off 6 bases at V and 5 bases at J, with 16 bases between the two ends. CDR3 protein: CASSLPTGGTGELFF. In DNA form, the CDR3 reads TGTGCCAGCAGTCTCCCGACTGGGGGGACCGGGGAGCTGTTTTTT.

This chain uses TRBV6-6 with TRBJ1-2; 10 bases are shared with TRBD1. This CDR3 is built from 15 residues. The germline V gene has CDR1 MNHNY and CDR2 SVGAGI (reference sequence). Germline trimming cut 2 bases from V and 3 bases from J; bases unmatched to any gene: 3. The CDR3 nucleotides read TGTGCCAGCAGTTACGGGGACAGGGGAGACTATGGCTACACCTTC. It is translated as CASSYGDRGDYGYTF.

The chain uses TRBV27 and TRBJ2-7, with 7 nucleotides matching TRBD2. Germline V gene sequence: CDR1 MNHEY, CDR2 SMNVEV (reference sequence). The CDR3 extends over 15 amino acids. The J segment lost 2 bases and the V segment lost 5 bases, leaving 9 bases of the junction unmatched. The CDR3 reads CASSAALAETYEQYF. In nucleotides, the CDR3 is TGTGCCAGCAGTGCCGCCCTAGCGGAGACCTACGAGCAGTACTTC.

The chain is built from TRBV7-9 and TRBJ2-7, with 16 bases that match TRBD2. The CDR3 has 18 residues. J gave up 2 bases and V 5 bases, and 9 bases lay outside the gene matches. Germline values: CDR1 SEHNR, CDR2 FQNEAQ (reference sequence). CDR3 loop: CASSPPGLAGGLAYEQYF. In DNA form, the CDR3 reads TGTGCCAGCAGCCCTCCGGGACTAGCGGGAGGGCTCGCCTACGAGCAGTACTTC.

The genes are TRBV18 and TRBJ2-3, with D perhaps TRBD1 (6 bases). This CDR3 has 16 amino acids. CDR1 is KGHSH, CDR2 LQKENI, per germline. Trimming pared 4 bases from V and 0 bases from J, leaving 14 bases between. This chain's CDR3 is CASSQTGTPSTDTQYF. CDR3 coding DNA: TGTGCCAGCTCACAAACCGGGACACCTAGCACAGATACGCAGTATTTT. The whole variable domain, remainder taken from reference TRBV18 and TRBJ2-3, is NAGVMQNPRHLVRRRGQEARLRCSPMKGHSHVYWYRQLPEEGLKFMVYLQKENIIDESGMPKERFSAEFPKEGPSILRIQQVVRGDSAAYFCASSQTGTPSTDTQYFGPGTRLTVL.

The rearrangement links TRBV6-1 to TRBJ1-2, with a possible D match to TRBD1 (5 bases). The germline gives CDR1 MNHNS, CDR2 SASEGT. Trimming stripped 3 bases from V and 3 bases from J, with 8 bases between. The CDR3 covers 13 residues. CDR3 sequence reads: CASSEGPYYGYTF. The CDR3, as DNA: TGTGCCAGCAGTGAGGGGCCCTACTATGGCTACACCTTC.

V gene TRBV15 combines with J gene TRBJ2-7; the match to TRBD1 covers 11 bases. Trimming removed 5 bases from V and 6 bases from J; junction bases left unmatched: 12. CDR1 is LNHNV and CDR2 is YYDKDF in the germline V gene (reference sequence). The length of the CDR3 is 16 residues. CDR3 loop: CATSRSRDRGSGEQYF. The CDR3 nucleotides read TGTGCCACCAGCCGAAGCCGGGACAGGGGGTCGGGCGAGCAGTACTTC.

The genes are TRBV4-2 and TRBJ2-7, with D maybe TRBD1 (5 bases). Germline CDR1 LGHNA, CDR2 YNFKEQ. The CDR3 extends over 16 amino acids. V lost 0 bases and J lost 6, with 18 bases in between. CDR3 amino acids: CASSQDWQGGKVEQYF. In DNA, the CDR3 is TGTGCCAGCAGCCAAGATTGGCAGGGCGGAAAGGTCGAGCAGTACTTC.

This sequence joins TRBV18 and TRBJ2-7; 10 bases agree with TRBD2. The CDR3 is 15 amino acids. Trimming removed 3 bases from V and 2 bases from J; junction bases left unmatched: 4. Looked up from germline, CDR1 is KGHSH and CDR2 is LQKENI. CDR3 bases: TGTGCCAGCTCACCCGGGACTAGCGCGACCTACGAGCAGTACTTC. Amino acids: CASSPGTSATYEQYF.

This chain connects TRBV7-2 to TRBJ1-3; D may be TRBD1 (5 bases). V was cut by 6 bases and J by 2 bases, with 14 bases left in between. Germline CDR1 is SGHTA and CDR2 is FQGNSA. The CDR3 covers 15 residues. The CDR3 sequence is CASRRTLDAGNTIYF. CDR3 coding DNA: TGTGCCAGCAGAAGGACACTGGACGCTGGAAACACCATATATTTT. Full variable domain (outside the CDR3, taken from reference TRBV7-2 and TRBJ1-3): GAGVSQSPSNKVTEKGKDVELRCDPISGHTALYWYRQSLGQGLEFLIYFQGNSAPDKSGLPSDRFSAERTGGSVSTLTIQRTQQEDSAVYLCASRRTLDAGNTIYFGEGSWLTVV.

The genes are TRBV28 and TRBJ1-5, with TRBD1 matching 9 bases. With 8 bases clipped from V and 6 bases from J, the junction kept 2 bases outside the gene matches. CDR3 size: 12 residues. Germline V gene lookup returns CDR1 MDHEN and CDR2 SYDVKM. The CDR3 protein is CASGTGSQPQHF. The CDR3 DNA is TGTGCCAGCGGGACAGGGAGTCAGCCCCAGCATTTT.

The chain combines TRBV7-2 with TRBJ2-7; D is ambiguous. CDR1 is SGHTA, CDR2 FQGNSA, per germline. CDR3 length equals 13 residues. Trimming stripped 1 base from V and 3 bases from J, with 7 bases between. This chain's CDR3 is CASSLGSDYEQYF. CDR3 DNA: TGTGCCAGCAGCTTAGGATCGGACTACGAGCAGTACTTC.

The count of this clone is one. V is TRBV6-1 and J is TRBJ2-3, with 7 bases that match TRBD2. The CDR3 extends over 16 amino acids. Germline trimming cut 1 base from V and 0 bases from J; bases unmatched to any gene: 4. Germline CDR1 reads MNHNS; CDR2 reads SASEGT. The CDR3 DNA reads TGTGCCAGCAGTGAAGGAAGCGGGATTAGCACAGATACGCAGTATTTT. Its protein is CASSEGSGISTDTQYF.

A note on this clone: This CDR3 is also generated by other DNA sequences in the sample. The CDR3 DNA sequence: TGTGCCAGCTCACCATCTAAGAACACTGAAGCTTTCTTT. Protein product: CASSPSKNTEAFF. V is TRBV18 and J is TRBJ1-1; D is undetermined. The CDR3 consists of 13 residues. Trimming took 2 bases from V and 1 from J, leaving 5 bases between them. Germline assignment: CDR1 KGHSH and CDR2 LQKENI.

The chain carries TRBV5-1 and TRBJ1-2; D might be TRBD1 (6 bases). Germline V CDR1 and CDR2: SGHRS, YFSETQ. The CDR3 loop spans 16 amino acids. The V end was cut by 2 bases, the J end by 7 bases, with 21 bases between. DNA for the CDR3: TGCGCCAGCAGCTTTCGGGGGACACATCCCGGGTTTGGCTACACCTTC. Translated, it gives CASSFRGTHPGFGYTF. Full variable domain (outside the CDR3, taken from reference TRBV5-1 and TRBJ1-2): KAGVTQTPRYLIKTRGQQVTLSCSPISGHRSVSWYQQTPGQGLQFLFEYFSETQRNKGNFPGRFSGRQFSNSRSEMNVSTLELGDSALYLCASSFRGTHPGFGYTFGSGTRLTVV.

J is TRBJ2-5 and V is TRBV27, with D unresolved. This CDR3 has 14 amino acids. Trimming stripped 5 bases from V and 5 bases from J, with 15 bases between. CDR1 is MNHEY, CDR2 SMNVEV, per germline (reference sequence). The CDR3 region has the DNA TGTGCCAGCAGTCCGGGCCAGAATTGGGAGACCCAGTACTTC. It is translated as CASSPGQNWETQYF.

Comments on this clone: The identical CDR3 is also encoded by other nucleotide sequences in the sample. CDR3 sequence reads: CASSLINEQYF. CDR3 nucleotide sequence: TGTGCCAGCAGCTTAATAAACGAGCAGTACTTC. The chain combines TRBV7-2 with TRBJ2-7; D remains ambiguous. Trimming shortened V by 2 bases and J by 5 bases, and 4 bases separated the two germline ends. Germline V gene lookup returns CDR1 SGHTA and CDR2 FQGNSA. This CDR3 region has 11 residues.

This chain connects TRBV18 to TRBJ2-3, with D perhaps matching TRBD1 or TRBD2 (5 bases each). Germline lookup yields CDR1 KGHSH and CDR2 LQKENI. This CDR3 region has 17 residues. V was pared by 3 bases and J by 2 bases, with 18 bases between. The CDR3 loop is CASSPRTGAGNTDTQYF. The CDR3, as DNA: TGTGCCAGCTCACCGAGGACCGGGGCCGGAAACACAGATACGCAGTATTTT.